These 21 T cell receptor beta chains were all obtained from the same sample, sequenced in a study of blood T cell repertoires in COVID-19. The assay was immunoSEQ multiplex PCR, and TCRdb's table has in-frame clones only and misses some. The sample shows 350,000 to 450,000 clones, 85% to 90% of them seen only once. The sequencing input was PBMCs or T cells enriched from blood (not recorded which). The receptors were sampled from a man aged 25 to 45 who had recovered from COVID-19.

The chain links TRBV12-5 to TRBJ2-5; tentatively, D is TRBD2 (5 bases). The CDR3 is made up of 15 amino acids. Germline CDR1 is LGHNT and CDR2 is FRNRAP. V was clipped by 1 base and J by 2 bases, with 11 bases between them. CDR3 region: CASGLGQADQETQYF. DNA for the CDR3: TGTGCTAGTGGTTTGGGGCAAGCGGATCAAGAGACCCAGTACTTC.

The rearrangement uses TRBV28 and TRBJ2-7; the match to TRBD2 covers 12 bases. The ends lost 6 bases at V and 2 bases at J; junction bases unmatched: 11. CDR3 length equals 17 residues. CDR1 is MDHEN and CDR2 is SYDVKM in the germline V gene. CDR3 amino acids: CASSQPTSGRVPYEQYF. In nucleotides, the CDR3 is TGTGCCAGCAGCCAACCGACTAGCGGGAGAGTTCCCTACGAGCAGTACTTC.

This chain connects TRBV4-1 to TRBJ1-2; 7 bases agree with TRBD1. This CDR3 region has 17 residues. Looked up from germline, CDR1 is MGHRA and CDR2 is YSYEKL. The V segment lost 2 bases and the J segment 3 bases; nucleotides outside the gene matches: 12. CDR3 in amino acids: CASSQHPTGPVDYGYTF. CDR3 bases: TGCGCCAGCAGCCAACACCCGACAGGGCCGGTCGACTATGGCTACACCTTC.

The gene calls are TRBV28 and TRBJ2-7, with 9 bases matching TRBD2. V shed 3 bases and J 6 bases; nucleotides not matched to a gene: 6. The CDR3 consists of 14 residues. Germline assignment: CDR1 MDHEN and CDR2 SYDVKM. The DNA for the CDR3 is TGTGCCAGCAGTTTCCGCGGGAGGGTCGGCGAGCAGTACTTC. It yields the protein CASSFRGRVGEQYF.

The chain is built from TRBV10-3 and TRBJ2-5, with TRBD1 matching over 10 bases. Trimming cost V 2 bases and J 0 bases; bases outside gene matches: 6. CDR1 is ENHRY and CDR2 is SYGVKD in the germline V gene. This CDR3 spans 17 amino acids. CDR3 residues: CAISEPGQGSNQETQYF. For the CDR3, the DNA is TGTGCCATCAGTGAGCCGGGACAGGGGTCAAACCAAGAGACCCAGTACTTC.

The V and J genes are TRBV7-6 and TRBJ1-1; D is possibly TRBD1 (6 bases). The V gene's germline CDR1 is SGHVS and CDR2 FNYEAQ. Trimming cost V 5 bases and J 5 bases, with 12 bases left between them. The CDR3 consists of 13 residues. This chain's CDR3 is CASSLTGQTEAFF. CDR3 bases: TGTGCCAGCAGCCTAACCGGACAGACTGAAGCTTTCTTT.

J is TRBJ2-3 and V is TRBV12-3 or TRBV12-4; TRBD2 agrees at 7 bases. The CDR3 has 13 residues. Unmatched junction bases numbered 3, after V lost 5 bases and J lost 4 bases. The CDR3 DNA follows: TGTGCCAGCAGTAGCGGGGTACCAGATACGCAGTATTTT. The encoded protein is CASSSGVPDTQYF.

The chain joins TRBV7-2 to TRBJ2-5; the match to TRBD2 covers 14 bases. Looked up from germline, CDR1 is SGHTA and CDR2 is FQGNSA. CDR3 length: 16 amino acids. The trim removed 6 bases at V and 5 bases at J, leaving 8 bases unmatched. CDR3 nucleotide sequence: TGTGCCAGCAGACAACCGGGACTAGCGGGAGTTGAGACCCAGTACTTC. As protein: CASRQPGLAGVETQYF.

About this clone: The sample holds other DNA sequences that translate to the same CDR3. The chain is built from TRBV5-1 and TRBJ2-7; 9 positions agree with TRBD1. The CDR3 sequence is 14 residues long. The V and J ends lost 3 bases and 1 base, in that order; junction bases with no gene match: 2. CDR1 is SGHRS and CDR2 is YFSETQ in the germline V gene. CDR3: CASSSGQGSYEQYF. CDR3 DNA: TGCGCCAGCAGCTCCGGACAGGGGTCCTACGAGCAGTACTTC.

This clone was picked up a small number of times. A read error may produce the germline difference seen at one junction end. CDR3 DNA: TGCGCCAGCAGCCAAGTGCAGGGGCAAGGGACCCAGTACTTC. It is translated as CASSQVQGQGTQYF. The rearrangement joins TRBV4-1 to TRBJ2-5; D is perhaps TRBD1 (6 bases). The CDR3 is made up of 14 amino acids. Germline V lookup: CDR1 MGHRA, CDR2 YSYEKL.

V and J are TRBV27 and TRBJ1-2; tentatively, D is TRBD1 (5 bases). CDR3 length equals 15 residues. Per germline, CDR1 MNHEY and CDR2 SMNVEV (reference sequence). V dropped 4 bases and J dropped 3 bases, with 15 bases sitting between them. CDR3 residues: CASSSRRGGDYGYTF. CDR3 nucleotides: TGTGCCAGCAGTTCCCGTCGGGGGGGGGACTATGGCTACACCTTC.

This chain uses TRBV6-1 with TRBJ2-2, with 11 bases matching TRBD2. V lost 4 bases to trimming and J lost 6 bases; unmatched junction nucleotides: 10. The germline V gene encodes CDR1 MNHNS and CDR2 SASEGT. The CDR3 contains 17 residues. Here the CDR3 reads CASSAHLAGGLAGELFF. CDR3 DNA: TGTGCCAGCAGTGCACACCTAGCGGGAGGATTGGCCGGGGAGCTGTTTTTT.

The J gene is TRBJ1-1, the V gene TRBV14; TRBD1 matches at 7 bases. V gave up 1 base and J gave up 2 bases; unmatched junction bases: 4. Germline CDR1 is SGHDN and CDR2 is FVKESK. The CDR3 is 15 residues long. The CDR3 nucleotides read TGTGCCAGCAGCCAAGTAAGGGGGCTAAACACTGAAGCTTTCTTT. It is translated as CASSQVRGLNTEAFF.

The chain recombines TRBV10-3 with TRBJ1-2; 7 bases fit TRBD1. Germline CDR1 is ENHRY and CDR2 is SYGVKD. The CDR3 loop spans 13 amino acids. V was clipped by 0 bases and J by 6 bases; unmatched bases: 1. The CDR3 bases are TGTGCCATCAGTGAGTCGGGACAGCATGGCTACACCTTC. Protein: CAISESGQHGYTF.

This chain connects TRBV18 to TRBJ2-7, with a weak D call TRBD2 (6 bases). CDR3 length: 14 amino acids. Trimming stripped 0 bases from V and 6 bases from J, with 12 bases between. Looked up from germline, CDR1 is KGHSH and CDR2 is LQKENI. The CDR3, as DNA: TGTGCCAGCTCACCACCGATCGGGGGAAGCGAGCAGTACTTC. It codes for CASSPPIGGSEQYF. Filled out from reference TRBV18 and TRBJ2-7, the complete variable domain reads NAGVMQNPRHLVRRRGQEARLRCSPMKGHSHVYWYRQLPEEGLKFMVYLQKENIIDESGMPKERFSAEFPKEGPSILRIQQVVRGDSAAYFCASSPPIGGSEQYFGPGTRLTVT.

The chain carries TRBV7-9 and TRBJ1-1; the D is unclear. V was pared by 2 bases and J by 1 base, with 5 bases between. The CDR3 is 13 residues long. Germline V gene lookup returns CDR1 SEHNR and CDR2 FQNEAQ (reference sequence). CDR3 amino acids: CASSLLQNTEAFF. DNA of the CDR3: TGTGCCAGCAGCTTATTACAGAACACTGAAGCTTTCTTT.

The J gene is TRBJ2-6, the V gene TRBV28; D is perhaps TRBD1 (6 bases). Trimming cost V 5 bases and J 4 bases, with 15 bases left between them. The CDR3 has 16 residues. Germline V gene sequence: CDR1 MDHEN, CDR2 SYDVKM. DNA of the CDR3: TGTGCCAGCAGTGGGGGCACGGCAGCGGGGGCCAACGTCCTGACTTTC. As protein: CASSGGTAAGANVLTF.

Here the CDR3 DNA reads TGTGCCAGCAGCTACAAACAACCCTATGGCTACACCTTC. This codes for CASSYKQPYGYTF. The gene calls are TRBV7-2 and TRBJ1-2; unclear D gene. V lost 4 bases, J lost 4 bases, and 10 bases lay in between. Per germline, CDR1 SGHTA and CDR2 FQGNSA. The CDR3 totals 13 residues. The variable domain in full, completed from reference TRBV7-2 and TRBJ1-2, reads GAGVSQSPSNKVTEKGKDVELRCDPISGHTALYWYRQSLGQGLEFLIYFQGNSAPDKSGLPSDRFSAERTGGSVSTLTIQRTQQEDSAVYLCASSYKQPYGYTFGSGTRLTVV.

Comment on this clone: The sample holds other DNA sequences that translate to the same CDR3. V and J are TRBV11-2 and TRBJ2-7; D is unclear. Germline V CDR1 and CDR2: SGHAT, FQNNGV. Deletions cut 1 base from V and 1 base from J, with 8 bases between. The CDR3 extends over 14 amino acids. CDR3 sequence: CASSLVGGSYEQYF. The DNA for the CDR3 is TGTGCCAGCAGCTTAGTTGGCGGTTCCTACGAGCAGTACTTC.

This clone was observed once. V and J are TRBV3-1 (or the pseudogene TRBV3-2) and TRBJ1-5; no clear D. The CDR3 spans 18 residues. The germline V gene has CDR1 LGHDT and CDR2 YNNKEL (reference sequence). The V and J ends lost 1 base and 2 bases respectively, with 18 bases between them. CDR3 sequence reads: CASSQAAGAVERNQPQHF. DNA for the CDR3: TGTGCCAGCAGCCAAGCCGCAGGTGCCGTAGAGCGCAATCAGCCCCAGCATTTT.

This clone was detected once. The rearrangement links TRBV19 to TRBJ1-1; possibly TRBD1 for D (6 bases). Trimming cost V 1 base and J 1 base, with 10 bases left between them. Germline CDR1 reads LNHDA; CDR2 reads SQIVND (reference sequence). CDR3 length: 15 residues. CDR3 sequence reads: CASSIGGTKNTEAFF. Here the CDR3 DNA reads TGTGCCAGTAGTATAGGTGGGACAAAGAACACTGAAGCTTTCTTT. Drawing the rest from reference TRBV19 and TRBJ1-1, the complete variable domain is DGGITQSPKYLFRKEGQNVTLSCEQNLNHDAMYWYRQDPGQGLRLIYYSQIVNDFQKGDIAEGYSVSREKKESFPLTVTSAQKNPTAFYLCASSIGGTKNTEAFFGQGTRLTVV.